This passage covers 9 T cell receptor beta chains from one sample sequenced in a study of blood T cell repertoires in COVID-19. TCRdb keeps only in-frame clones here, not all; method: immunoSEQ multiplex PCR. Of about 210,000 clones listed, about 92% are singletons. Input material: peripheral blood. These TCRs come from a man younger than 40 with acute or convalescent COVID-19.

The chain uses TRBV9 and TRBJ1-6; 7 nucleotides line up with TRBD1. The germline gives CDR1 SGDLS, CDR2 YYNGEE. V shed 4 bases and J 10 bases; nucleotides not matched to a gene: 8. This CDR3 has 14 amino acids. The CDR3 DNA reads TGTGCCAGCAGCCAAACAGGGGTCGGATCACCCCTCCACTTT. Its protein is CASSQTGVGSPLHF.

V gene TRBV27 combines with J gene TRBJ2-1, with a tentative D call TRBD2 (6 bases). Germline CDR1 reads MNHEY; CDR2 reads SMNVEV (reference sequence). The CDR3 consists of 15 residues. V gave up 6 bases and J gave up 7 bases, with 19 bases separating them. DNA of the CDR3: TGTGCCAGCAGGGGACTTATAGCGTGGGAGAATGAGCAGTTCTTC. Protein: CASRGLIAWENEQFF.

This chain links TRBV9 with TRBJ2-4; no reliable D call. Germline values: CDR1 SGDLS, CDR2 YYNGEE. V lost 4 bases, J lost 0 bases, and 14 bases lay in between. CDR3 size: 16 residues. The CDR3 sequence is CASSSDTLLAKNIQYF. CDR3 in DNA: TGTGCCAGCAGCAGTGATACCCTACTAGCCAAAAACATTCAGTACTTC.

The chain uses TRBV21-1 and TRBJ2-1; the table's TRBD2 call for D was not verified on the DNA. TRBV21-1 is tagged as a pseudogene. This CDR3 comprises 15 residues. CDR3 nucleotides: TGTGCCAGCAGCAAAACTTCCTGCCAGAGGAATGAGCAGTTCTTC. Amino acid sequence: CASSKTSCQRNEQFF.

This clone was observed a handful of times. Germline is not matched at one junction end, which may reflect a read error. The rearrangement links TRBV7-7 to TRBJ2-5; no reliable D call. The germline V gene encodes CDR1 SSHAT and CDR2 FNYEAQ (reference sequence). The CDR3 runs 13 residues. CDR3 residues: CASSLAPRETQYF. The CDR3 coding sequence is TGTGCTAGCAGCTTAGCCCCCCGGGAGACCCAGTACTTC.

The chain combines TRBV28 with TRBJ2-7; 7 bases fit TRBD2. CDR1 is MDHEN, CDR2 SYDVKM, per germline. J lost 3 bases, V lost 6 bases, and 11 bases had no gene match. CDR3 length equals 15 residues. The CDR3 DNA reads TGTGCCAGCAGCCTCCCAAGCGGGAACCTCTACGAGCAGTACTTC. Protein: CASSLPSGNLYEQYF.

The chain links TRBV5-8 to TRBJ2-7; 7 bases fit TRBD1. The CDR3 runs 12 residues. Germline V gives CDR1 SGHTS, CDR2 YDEGEE. J lost 5 bases, V lost 5 bases, and 4 bases had no gene match. The CDR3 DNA reads TGTGCCAGCAGAACACAGGGGAACGAGCAGTACTTC. Protein product: CASRTQGNEQYF.

The CDR3 reads CASSFPGTGDGYTF. DNA for the CDR3: TGTGCCAGCAGTTTCCCCGGGACAGGGGACGGCTACACCTTC. This rearrangement joins TRBV28 to TRBJ1-2; 10 bases map to TRBD1. CDR3 length: 14 amino acids. Unmatched junction bases numbered 6, after V lost 3 bases and J lost 8 bases. The germline V gene encodes CDR1 MDHEN and CDR2 SYDVKM.

This clone was found once. The chain's CDR3 is CASSLHRTNTEAFF. In DNA form, the CDR3 reads TGTGCCAGCAGTCTTCACCGGACTAACACTGAAGCTTTCTTT. V usage is TRBV28 and J usage is TRBJ1-1; D ambiguous. This CDR3 is 14 amino acids long. Germline V gene sequence: CDR1 MDHEN, CDR2 SYDVKM. Trimming removed 5 bases from V and 2 bases from J, with 12 bases in between.